This TCR beta chain was obtained from a study of blood T cell repertoires in COVID-19. Study-level information: There were acute and convalescent COVID-19 samples, and they came from the United States, Italy and Spain.

As processed by the authors: Nucleated cell counts were estimated from reference gene primer amplification. Clones were sequenced by immunoSEQ multiplex PCR, and TCRdb holds only the in-frame ones, with some missing. The V and J calls and clone size were taken over from that table, and D and trimming were inferred from the DNA. Found here are 150,000 to 200,000 clones, around 80% of them singletons; the top ten hold around 5.9%. Trimming removed 4 bases from V and 4 bases from J, with 11 bases in between. The CDR3 contains 14 residues. Looked up from germline, CDR1 is KGHDR and CDR2 is SFDVKD. In Cohort 3, a recovered donor had either two negative PCRs, clearance, or symptom resolution.

The sequence was collected from a man aged 40-49 years who had recovered from COVID-19. Specimen: PBMCs or T cells enriched from blood (not recorded which). This rearrangement joins TRBV24-1 to TRBJ2-3; D uncertain. The CDR3 spells CATSDYTAADTQYF. In nucleotides, the CDR3 is TGTGCCACCAGTGACTATACGGCGGCAGATACGCAGTATTTT.